A single TCR beta chain is shown here with its context. This specimen comes from a study of PD-1 blockade in classical Hodgkin lymphoma. This CDR3 has 17 amino acids. With 1 base removed from V and 4 bases from J, the gap between germline ends came to 17 bases. The germline V gene has CDR1 SGHTS and CDR2 YDEGEE. Only in-frame clones appear in the TCRdb table, and some are missing; sequencing was by immunoSEQ multiplex PCR. Of 9,500 to 12,000 clones listed, just under 85% are singletons. All trial patients relapsed after autologous stem cell transplantation. The sequence was collected from a human donor with classical Hodgkin lymphoma. This material consisted of peripheral blood mononuclear cells (PBMCs), taken before the second cycle of nivolumab. The genes are TRBV5-8 and TRBJ1-4; D not resolved. CDR3 sequence reads: CASSLYRPPFSNEKLFF. The CDR3 DNA reads as TGTGCCAGCAGCTTGTATAGGCCGCCTTTTAGTAATGAAAAACTGTTTTTT.